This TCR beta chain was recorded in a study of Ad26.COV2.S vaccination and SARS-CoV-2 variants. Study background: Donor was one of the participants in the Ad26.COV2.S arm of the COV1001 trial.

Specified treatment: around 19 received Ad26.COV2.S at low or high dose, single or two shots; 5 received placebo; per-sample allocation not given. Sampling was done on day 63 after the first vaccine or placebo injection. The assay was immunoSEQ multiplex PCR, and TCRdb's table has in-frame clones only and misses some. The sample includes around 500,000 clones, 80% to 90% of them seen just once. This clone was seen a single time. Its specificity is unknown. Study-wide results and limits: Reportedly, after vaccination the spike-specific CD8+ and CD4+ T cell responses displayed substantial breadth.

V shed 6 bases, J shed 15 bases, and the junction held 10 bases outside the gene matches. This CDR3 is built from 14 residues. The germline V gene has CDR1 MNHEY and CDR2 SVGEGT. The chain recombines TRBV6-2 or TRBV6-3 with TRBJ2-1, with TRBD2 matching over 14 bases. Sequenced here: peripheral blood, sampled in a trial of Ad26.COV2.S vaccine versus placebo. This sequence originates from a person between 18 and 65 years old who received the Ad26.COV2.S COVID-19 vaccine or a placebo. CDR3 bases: TGTGCCAGCAGATACACCGGGACTAGCGGGGGTCGGTTCTTC. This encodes CASRYTGTSGGRFF.